The 13 T cell receptor beta chains below come from one sample, sequenced in a study of blood T cell repertoires in COVID-19. Using immunoSEQ multiplex PCR, the repertoire was profiled, and TCRdb retains in-frame clones only, with some absent. The sample holds about 170,000 clones, approximately 79% seen once. The sample comprised PBMCs or T cells enriched from blood (not recorded which). The receptor set was obtained from a woman aged 70-85 years in a cohort exposed to, infected with or recovered from COVID-19 (not recorded which).

V is TRBV19 and J is TRBJ1-1; 10 bases map to TRBD1. The CDR3 contains 14 residues. Germline V gene lookup returns CDR1 LNHDA and CDR2 SQIVND (reference sequence). With 5 bases clipped from V and 1 base from J, the junction kept 1 base outside the gene matches. The CDR3 nucleotides read TGTGCCAGTAGTCGGGACAGGGGGAACACTGAAGCTTTCTTT. It translates to CASSRDRGNTEAFF.

The chain recombines TRBV27 with TRBJ1-5; 10 bases line up with TRBD1. This CDR3 contains 15 residues. Germline V gives CDR1 MNHEY, CDR2 SMNVEV (reference sequence). Trimming cost V 6 bases and J 0 bases; bases outside gene matches: 2. The CDR3 DNA reads as TGTGCCAGCAGGGACAGGGGGGATAGCAATCAGCCCCAGCATTTT. Protein sequence: CASRDRGDSNQPQHF.

This sequence joins TRBV29-1 and TRBJ2-3, with unresolved D. The V and J ends lost 5 bases and 11 bases respectively, with 17 bases between them. Germline CDR1 and CDR2: SQVTM and ANQGSEA. The CDR3 consists of 12 residues. Written as DNA, the CDR3 is TGCAGCGTTAAGTTGCGTAGGAGAGAGCAGTATTTT. It specifies CSVKLRRREQYF.

This rearrangement joins TRBV19 to TRBJ1-1; D not certain. With 5 bases removed from V and 0 bases from J, the gap between germline ends came to 10 bases. The germline CDR1 and CDR2 sequences are LNHDA and SQIVND (reference sequence). CDR3 size: 14 residues. The CDR3 spells CASSLRRVNTEAFF. The CDR3 DNA sequence: TGTGCCAGTAGTCTACGGCGGGTGAACACTGAAGCTTTCTTT.

This sequence joins TRBV27 and TRBJ2-5, with a weak D call TRBD2 (5 bases). The CDR3 covers 15 residues. Trimming left V 1 base short and J 5 bases short, with 14 bases between. Germline lookup yields CDR1 MNHEY and CDR2 SMNVEV (reference sequence). CDR3 bases: TGTGCCAGCAGTTTATTTACTCTAGCCGCGGAGACCCAGTACTTC. It specifies CASSLFTLAAETQYF.

The genes are TRBV24-1 and TRBJ2-7; perhaps TRBD2 as D (6 bases). From germline, CDR1 is KGHDR and CDR2 SFDVKD. The CDR3 has 13 residues. Trimming pared 7 bases from V and 7 bases from J, leaving 16 bases between. The CDR3 loop reads CATSGGLGGEQYF. CDR3 DNA sequence: TGTGCCACCAGCGGAGGCCTCGGGGGTGAGCAGTACTTC.

The V gene is TRBV7-6, the J gene TRBJ2-1; 8 bases align to TRBD2. The CDR3 runs to 20 residues. V dropped 2 bases and J dropped 0; count of bases not matched to a gene: 15. Looked up from germline, CDR1 is SGHVS and CDR2 is FNYEAQ. CDR3 bases: TGTGCCAGCAGCTTACCCGCGGTAGCGGGACGGATCAACTCCTACAATGAGCAGTTCTTC. Protein product: CASSLPAVAGRINSYNEQFF. Combining the CDR3 with reference TRBV7-6 and TRBJ2-1 gives the whole variable domain GAGVSQSPRYKVTKRGQDVALRCDPISGHVSLYWYRQALGQGPEFLTYFNYEAQQDKSGLPNDRFSAERPEGSISTLTIQRTEQRDSAMYRCASSLPAVAGRINSYNEQFFGPGTRLTVL.

The CDR3 DNA is TGCAGTGCTAGTCGTCTCGGGGATACGCAGTATTTT. Encoded protein: CSASRLGDTQYF. The chain links TRBV20-1 to TRBJ2-3, with unresolved D. Germline CDR1 is DFQATT and CDR2 is SNEGSKA (reference sequence). Trimming left V 3 bases short and J 6 bases short, with 10 bases between. The CDR3 sequence is 12 residues long.

V is TRBV29-1 and J is TRBJ2-3, with TRBD1 identical over 11 bases. This CDR3 comprises 14 residues. Germline V gene lookup returns CDR1 SQVTM and CDR2 ANQGSEA. V shed 6 bases and J 5 bases; nucleotides not matched to a gene: 7. The DNA for the CDR3 is TGCAGCGTAGGCCCGGGACAGGGGGTAGATACGCAGTATTTT. Its protein product is CSVGPGQGVDTQYF.

The rearrangement uses TRBV19 and TRBJ2-7, with 15 positions matching TRBD2. The ends lost 0 bases at V and 2 bases at J; junction bases unmatched: 8. The CDR3 consists of 19 residues. Germline values: CDR1 LNHDA, CDR2 SQIVND (reference sequence). CDR3 coding DNA: TGTGCCAGTAGTATAGAGGGACTAGCGGGAGGCCACCTCCCCTACGAGCAGTACTTC. Its protein is CASSIEGLAGGHLPYEQYF.

The chain recombines TRBV6-1 with TRBJ1-6; D not resolved. This CDR3 has 13 residues. Trimming stripped 0 bases from V and 13 bases from J, with 10 bases between. Per the germline V gene, CDR1 is MNHNS and CDR2 is SASEGT. The CDR3 nucleotides read TGTGCCAGCAGTGAAGCGGGCCCGTCGCCCCTCCACTTT. Translated, it gives CASSEAGPSPLHF.

The chain carries TRBV28 and TRBJ2-7; tentatively, D is TRBD1 (6 bases). The V end was cut by 6 bases, the J end by 2 bases, with 14 bases between. This CDR3 contains 14 residues. Germline V gives CDR1 MDHEN, CDR2 SYDVKM. For the CDR3, the DNA is TGTGCCAGCAGCGAATGGACAGCAGCCTACGAGCAGTACTTC. Protein: CASSEWTAAYEQYF.

This clone was found a few times. The chain recombines TRBV2 with TRBJ2-1; D might be TRBD1 (6 bases). Trimming pared 4 bases from V and 0 bases from J, leaving 10 bases between. Germline V lookup: CDR1 SNHLY, CDR2 FYNNEI. The CDR3 has 15 amino acids. The CDR3 is CASSVDRGSYNEQFF. As DNA, the CDR3 is TGTGCCAGCAGTGTGGACAGAGGCTCCTACAATGAGCAGTTCTTC.